Shown below are 14 T cell receptor beta chains from a single sample sequenced in a study of vaccination and CD4 T cells after COVID-19 (dated by TCRdb to 2022 to 2024). No antigen has been assigned to these receptors. The intended sense of this specimen's treatment or condition label: roughly 10-day PBMC culture with coronavirus spike peptide pools or control peptides (ViraFEST assay). The library was made by PCR. For sequencing, an Illumina iSeq 100 was employed. DNA from cultured CD4+ T cells underwent TCR sequencing with the Oncomine TCR Beta short-read assay at the Johns Hopkins FTIC core. Clones were called with MiXCR by TCRdb after fastp trimmed the public reads at Q25, and only in-frame beta chains were retained. Under each unique CDR3 protein, matching rows form one entry showing the most common genes and DNA. This sample lists about 19,000 distinct CDR3 sequences; just over 55% were detected once. The biggest ten clones account for more than 8.5% of the sample.

What was sequenced was CD4+ T cells from blood, cultured in vitro. The receptors derive from a human donor who had recovered from COVID-19.

This clonotype was detected only a few times. The chain joins TRBV11-2 to TRBJ2-2; 7 bases are a match to TRBD1. The CDR3 is 13 amino acids. V lost 6 bases to trimming and J lost 6 bases; unmatched junction nucleotides: 4. Germline V gene sequence: CDR1 SGHAT, CDR2 FQNNGV. The CDR3 region has the DNA TGTGCCAGCAGAGCCGGGACAGCCGGGGAGCTGTTTTTT. Its translation is CASRAGTAGELFF.

CDR3 DNA: TGTGCCAGTAGTTATAGAGACTATGGCTACACCTTC. This translates into CASSYRDYGYTF. The chain employs TRBV19 and TRBJ1-2, with D unclear. The CDR3 extends over 12 amino acids. In germline, CDR1 is LNHDA, CDR2 SQIVND (reference sequence). Trimming shortened V by 5 bases and J by 3 bases, and 7 bases separated the two germline ends.

CDR3 coding DNA: TGTGCCAGCAGCTCAATCTTGCTTACTAGCGGGAATAAGAATGAGCAGTTCTTC. Encoded protein: CASSSILLTSGNKNEQFF. The rearrangement uses TRBV7-6 and TRBJ2-1, with 10 bases aligning to TRBD2. Germline assignment: CDR1 SGHVS and CDR2 FNYEAQ. After removal of 4 bases from V and 7 bases from J, the junction contained 16 bases not matched to a gene. The CDR3 length is 18 residues.

The chain joins TRBV7-3 to TRBJ2-2; TRBD2 might be the D (6 bases). Trimming took 5 bases from V and 1 from J, leaving 11 bases between them. CDR3 length: 15 residues. Germline V CDR1 and CDR2: SGHTA, FQGTGA. For the CDR3, the DNA is TGTGCCAGCAGCAACGGGGGACTGAACACCGGGGAGCTGTTTTTT. Residues: CASSNGGLNTGELFF.

The chain carries TRBV6-2 or TRBV6-3 and TRBJ1-1, with D unresolved. CDR1 is MNHEY and CDR2 is SVGEGT in the germline V gene. V lost 5 bases, J lost 3 bases, and 7 bases lay in between. The CDR3 contains 12 residues. CDR3 DNA: TGTGCCAGCAGTAAGACGGACACTGAAGCTTTCTTT. Translated, it gives CASSKTDTEAFF.

This chain links TRBV12-3 or TRBV12-4 with TRBJ2-2; TRBD2 aligns across 14 bases. V shed 5 bases, J shed 7 bases, and the junction held 6 bases outside the gene matches. CDR3 length: 16 residues. The CDR3 nucleotides are TGTGCCAGCAGTCGACTAGCGGGGGGGCCCCTCGGGGAGCTGTTTTTT. It codes for CASSRLAGGPLGELFF.

This chain connects TRBV11-3 to TRBJ2-3; D not resolved. The CDR3 contains 13 residues. The V end was cut by 5 bases, the J end by 4 bases, with 10 bases between. The germline CDR1 and CDR2 sequences are SGHNT and YENEEA. In nucleotides, the CDR3 is TGTGCCAGCAGCGAGCAGTGGTCAGATACGCAGTATTTT. Protein sequence: CASSEQWSDTQYF.

The DNA of the CDR3 is TGTGCCAGCAGTTTCCGGAGTAGCAATCAGCCCCAGCATTTT. Amino acid sequence: CASSFRSSNQPQHF. This chain connects TRBV12-3 or TRBV12-4 to TRBJ1-5; no clear D gene. This CDR3 region has 14 residues. V lost 3 bases and J lost 0, with 6 bases in between.

This clonotype was detected only a few times. The chain couples TRBV30 to TRBJ1-2, with TRBD1 matching over 7 bases. CDR3 length equals 13 residues. CDR1 and CDR2 from the germline V gene are GTSNPN and SVGIG (reference sequence). The V segment lost 0 bases and the J segment 6 bases; nucleotides outside the gene matches: 4. This CDR3 is CAWSVKGANGYTF. The DNA of the CDR3 is TGTGCCTGGAGTGTGAAGGGGGCGAATGGCTACACCTTC.

The chain couples TRBV20-1 to TRBJ1-5, with 7 bases fitting TRBD1. After removal of 3 bases from V and 3 bases from J, the junction contained 11 bases not matched to a gene. The length of the CDR3 is 16 residues. From germline, CDR1 is DFQATT and CDR2 SNEGSKA (reference sequence). CDR3 sequence (DNA): TGCAGTGCTAGGGGCCCGGCAGGGGGAATCAATCAGCCCCAGCATTTT. Translation gives CSARGPAGGINQPQHF.

The chain carries TRBV6-1 and TRBJ1-6, with 7 bases fitting TRBD1. CDR1 is MNHNS, CDR2 SASEGT, per germline. This CDR3 is built from 16 residues. Trimming cost V 6 bases and J 8 bases; bases outside gene matches: 13. DNA of the CDR3: TGTGCCAGCAGGGACCAAGGCAGGGGGAAGGATTCACCCCTCCACTTT. Amino acids: CASRDQGRGKDSPLHF.

The chain carries TRBV4-3 and TRBJ2-7; TRBD2 agrees at 13 bases. V lost 1 base to trimming and J lost 2 bases; unmatched junction nucleotides: 8. Per germline, CDR1 LGHNA and CDR2 YSLEER. The CDR3 sequence is 18 residues long. CDR3 sequence (DNA): TGCGCCAGCAGCCAAGTACGAGGGACTAGCGGGGAAACCTACGAGCAGTACTTC. Translation: CASSQVRGTSGETYEQYF.

On this clonotype: A much more abundant neighbour one base away suggests this may be a read error. J is TRBJ2-5 and V is TRBV27; maybe TRBD1 (5 bases). Germline CDR1 is MNHEY and CDR2 is SMNVEV (reference sequence). The CDR3 is made up of 13 amino acids. CDR3 in DNA: TGTGCCAGCAGTACAGGTTTTGGAGAGGCCCAGTACTTC. Encoded protein: CASSTGFGEAQYF.

Only one count was recorded for this clonotype. The rearrangement links TRBV19 to TRBJ2-1; D might be TRBD2 (7 bases). This CDR3 comprises 13 residues. V was shortened by 0 bases and J by 13 bases, with 13 bases between the two germline ends. Germline CDR1 reads LNHDA; CDR2 reads SQIVND (reference sequence). Here the CDR3 reads CASSIDRAGAQFF. The CDR3 region has the DNA TGTGCCAGTAGTATAGATCGTGCGGGGGCCCAGTTCTTC.